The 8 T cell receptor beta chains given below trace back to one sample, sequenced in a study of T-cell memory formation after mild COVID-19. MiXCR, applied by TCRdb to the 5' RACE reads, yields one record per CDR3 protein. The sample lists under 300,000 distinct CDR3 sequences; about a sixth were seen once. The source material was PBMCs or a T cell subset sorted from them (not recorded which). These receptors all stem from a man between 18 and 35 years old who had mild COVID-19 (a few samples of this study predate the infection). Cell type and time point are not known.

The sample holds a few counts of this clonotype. This CDR3 reads CASSQERRLFGYTF. CDR3 nucleotide sequence: TGTGCCAGCAGCCAAGAAAGGCGGCTATTTGGCTACACCTTC. The chain recombines TRBV4-2 with TRBJ1-2; D uncertain. Germline V gene sequence: CDR1 LGHNA, CDR2 YNFKEQ. The CDR3 spans 14 residues. Trimming pared 0 bases from V and 7 bases from J, leaving 12 bases between.

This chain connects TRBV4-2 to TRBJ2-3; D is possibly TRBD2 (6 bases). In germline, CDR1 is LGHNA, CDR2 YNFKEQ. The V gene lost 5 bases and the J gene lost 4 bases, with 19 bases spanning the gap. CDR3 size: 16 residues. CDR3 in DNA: TGTGCCAGCAGCTACGCCCGGACTACGCTTCCAGATACGCAGTATTTT. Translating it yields CASSYARTTLPDTQYF.

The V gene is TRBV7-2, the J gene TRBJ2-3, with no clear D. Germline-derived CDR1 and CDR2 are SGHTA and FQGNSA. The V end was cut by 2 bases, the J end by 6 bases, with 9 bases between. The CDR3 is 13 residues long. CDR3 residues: CASSLLGRDTQYF. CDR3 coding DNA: TGTGCCAGCAGCTTACTAGGACGGGATACGCAGTATTTT.

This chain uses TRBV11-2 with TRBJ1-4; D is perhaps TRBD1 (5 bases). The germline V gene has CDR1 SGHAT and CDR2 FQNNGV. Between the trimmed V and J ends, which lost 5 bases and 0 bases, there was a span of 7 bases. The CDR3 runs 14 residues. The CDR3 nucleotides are TGTGCCAGCAGCCAGACAGCAACTAATGAAAAACTGTTTTTT. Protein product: CASSQTATNEKLFF.

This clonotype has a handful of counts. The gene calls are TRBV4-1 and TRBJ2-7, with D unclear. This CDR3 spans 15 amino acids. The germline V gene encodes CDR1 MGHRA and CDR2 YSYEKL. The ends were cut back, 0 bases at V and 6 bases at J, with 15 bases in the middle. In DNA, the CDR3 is TGCGCCAGCAGCCAAGATATATCCAGATTTGGCGAGCAGTACTTC. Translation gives CASSQDISRFGEQYF.

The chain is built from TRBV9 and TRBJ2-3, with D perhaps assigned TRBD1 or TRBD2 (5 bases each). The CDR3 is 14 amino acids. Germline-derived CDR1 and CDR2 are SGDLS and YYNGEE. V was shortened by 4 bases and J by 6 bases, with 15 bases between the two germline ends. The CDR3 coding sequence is TGTGCCAGCAGCTGGGGACCCCGAATCGATACGCAGTATTTT. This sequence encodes CASSWGPRIDTQYF.

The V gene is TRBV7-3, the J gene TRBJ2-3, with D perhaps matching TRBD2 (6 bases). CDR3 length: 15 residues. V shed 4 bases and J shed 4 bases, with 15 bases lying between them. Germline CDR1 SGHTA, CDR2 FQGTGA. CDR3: CASSYSGGIADTQYF. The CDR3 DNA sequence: TGTGCCAGCAGCTACTCCGGGGGTATCGCAGATACGCAGTATTTT.

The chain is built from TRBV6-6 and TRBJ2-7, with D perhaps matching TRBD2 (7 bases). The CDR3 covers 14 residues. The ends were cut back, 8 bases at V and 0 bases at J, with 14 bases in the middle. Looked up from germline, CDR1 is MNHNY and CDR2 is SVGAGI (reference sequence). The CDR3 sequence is CASLRGGNSYEQYV. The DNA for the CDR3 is TGTGCCAGCCTGAGGGGGGGCAACTCCTACGAGCAGTACGTC.